Listed below are T cell receptor beta chains from one sample, sequenced in a study of T-cell memory formation after mild COVID-19. TCRdb ran MiXCR on the 5' RACE reads and lists one entry per CDR3 protein. Of 350,000 or so distinct CDR3 sequences in the sample, around 20% are singletons; the top ten hold roughly a fifth. Sequenced: PBMCs or a T cell subset sorted from them (not recorded which). These receptors all stem from a man aged 18 to 30 who had mild COVID-19 (a few samples of this study predate the infection). Cell type and time point are not known. Each CDR3 is given with its conserved first and last residue. The order of the fields is D gene, clone size, CDR3 length, V gene, J gene, CDR3 DNA, CDR3 protein. D genes are given only for firm matches. The size entry is marked missing in some rows and otherwise reads once, few, many or a size class.

NA	NA	15	TRBV20-1	TRBJ2-3	TGCAGTGCTAGAGATTGGGTCTATGGCACAGATACGCAGTATTTT	CSARDWVYGTDTQYF
TRBD1	NA	12	TRBV12-3/TRBV12-4	TRBJ1-2	TGTGCCAGCAGCGGACAGGATTATGGCTACACCTTC	CASSGQDYGYTF
NA	few	16	TRBV7-9	TRBJ1-1	TGTGCCAGCAGCTTCGCCGAGTGGGGACTGAACACTGAAGCTTTCTTT	CASSFAEWGLNTEAFF
NA	few	18	TRBV10-3	TRBJ2-2	TGTGCCATCAGTCTACGACCAGAGGACGGACCGAACACCGGGGAGCTGTTTTTT	CAISLRPEDGPNTGELFF
NA	many	15	TRBV20-1	TRBJ1-3	TGCAGTGCCAGAGGGGACACTGACTCTGGAAACACCATATATTTT	CSARGDTDSGNTIYF
NA	NA	15	TRBV5-1	TRBJ2-7	TGCGCCAGCAGCGAAAGCGCGGGACAAGGCTACGAGCAGTACTTC	CASSESAGQGYEQYF
NA	NA	14	TRBV29-1	TRBJ2-7	TGCAGCGTTGATGTCTCAGGCCGTGGGGGCGAGCAGTACTTC	CSVDVSGRGGEQYF
TRBD2	few	15	TRBV7-3	TRBJ2-5	TGTGCCAGCAGCTTAAAGGCGGGGGGCTTGGAGACCCAGTACTTC	CASSLKAGGLETQYF
TRBD2	few	14	TRBV12-3/TRBV12-4	TRBJ2-3	TGTGCCAGCACCCTTGGGGGGGGCACAGATACGCAGTATTTT	CASTLGGGTDTQYF
NA	many	15	TRBV7-2	TRBJ1-2	TGTGCCAGCAGACCCGCTGGGGCAGCTAACTATGGCTACACCTTC	CASRPAGAANYGYTF
TRBD1	NA	14	TRBV5-1	TRBJ1-2	TGCGCCAGCAGCGTGACAGGGTTTCACTATGGCTACACCTTC	CASSVTGFHYGYTF
NA	NA	13	TRBV7-9	TRBJ1-1	TGTGCCAGCAGCTTAGCGGGAGTGGCTGAAGCTTTCTTT	CASSLAGVAEAFF
NA	NA	12	TRBV7-9	TRBJ1-2	TGTGCCATCTCGGACCTCGACAGTGGCTACACCTTC	CAISDLDSGYTF
NA	few	15	TRBV6-1	TRBJ1-5	TGTGCCAGCATCCCAGGTCCGAACGGCAATCAGCCCCAGCATTTT	CASIPGPNGNQPQHF